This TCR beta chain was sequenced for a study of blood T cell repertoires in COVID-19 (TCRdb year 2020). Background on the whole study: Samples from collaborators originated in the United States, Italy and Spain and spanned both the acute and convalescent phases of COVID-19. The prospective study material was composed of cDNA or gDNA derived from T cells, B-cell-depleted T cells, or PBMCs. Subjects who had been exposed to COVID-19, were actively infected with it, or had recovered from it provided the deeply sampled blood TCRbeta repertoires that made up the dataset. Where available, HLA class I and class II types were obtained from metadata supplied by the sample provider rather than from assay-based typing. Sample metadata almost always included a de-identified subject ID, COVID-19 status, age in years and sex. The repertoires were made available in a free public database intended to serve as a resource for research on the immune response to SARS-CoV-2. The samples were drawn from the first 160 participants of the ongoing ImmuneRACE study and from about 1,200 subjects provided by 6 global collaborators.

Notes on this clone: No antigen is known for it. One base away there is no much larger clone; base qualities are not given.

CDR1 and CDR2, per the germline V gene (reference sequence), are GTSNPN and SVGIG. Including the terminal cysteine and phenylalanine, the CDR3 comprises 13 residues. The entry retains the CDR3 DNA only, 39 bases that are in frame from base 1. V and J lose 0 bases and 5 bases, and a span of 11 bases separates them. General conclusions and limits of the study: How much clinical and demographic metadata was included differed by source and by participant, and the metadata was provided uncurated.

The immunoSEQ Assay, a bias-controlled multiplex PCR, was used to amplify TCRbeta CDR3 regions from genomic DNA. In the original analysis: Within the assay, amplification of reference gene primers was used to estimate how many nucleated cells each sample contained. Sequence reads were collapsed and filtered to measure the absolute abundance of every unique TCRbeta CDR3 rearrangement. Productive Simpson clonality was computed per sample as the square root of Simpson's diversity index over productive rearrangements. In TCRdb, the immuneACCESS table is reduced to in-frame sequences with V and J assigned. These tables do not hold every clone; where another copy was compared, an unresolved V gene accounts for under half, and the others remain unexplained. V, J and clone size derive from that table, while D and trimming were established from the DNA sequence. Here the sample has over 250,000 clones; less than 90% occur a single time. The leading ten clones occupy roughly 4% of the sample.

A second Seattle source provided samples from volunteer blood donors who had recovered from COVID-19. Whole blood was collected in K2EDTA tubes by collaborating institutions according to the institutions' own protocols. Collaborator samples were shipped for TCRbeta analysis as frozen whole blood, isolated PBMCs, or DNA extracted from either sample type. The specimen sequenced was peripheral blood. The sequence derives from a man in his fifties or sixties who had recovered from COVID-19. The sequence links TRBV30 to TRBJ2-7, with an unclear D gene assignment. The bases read TGTGCCTGGAGTGTTAACTTCATGGACGAGCAGTACTTC. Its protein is CAWSVNFMDEQYF.